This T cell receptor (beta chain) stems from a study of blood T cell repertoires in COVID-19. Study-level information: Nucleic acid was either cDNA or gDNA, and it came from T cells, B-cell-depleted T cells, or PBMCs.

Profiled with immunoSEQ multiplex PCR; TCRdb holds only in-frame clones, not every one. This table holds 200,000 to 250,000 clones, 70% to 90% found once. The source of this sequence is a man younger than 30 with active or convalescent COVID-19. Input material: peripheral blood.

In DNA form, the CDR3 reads TGTGCCAGCACCGGGACAGACTATAATTCACCCCTCCACTTT. Translation: CASTGTDYNSPLHF. V usage is TRBV14 and J usage is TRBJ1-6, with 7 bases matching TRBD1. The V gene end was trimmed by 7 bases and the J gene end by 3 bases; junction bases not matched to a gene: 3. Germline-derived CDR1 and CDR2 are SGHDN and FVKESK. This CDR3 region has 14 residues.